This TCR beta chain derives from a study of beta chain features in type 1 diabetes. The overall study: The patient and healthy donor groups were comparable for age, gender and cell yields.

cDNA synthesis used the whole RNA isolate, giving expressed TCRB sequences. Profiled with immunoSEQ multiplex PCR; TCRdb holds only in-frame clones, not every one. The sample shows under 25,000 clones, about 50% of them seen only once. The study, taken as a whole, reports: Patients with Type 1 diabetes showed moderately but significantly shorter TCRB CDR3s in all four CD4+ subsets.

Points on this clone: Its cognate antigen is unknown.

From germline, CDR1 is PRHDT and CDR2 FYEKMQ (reference sequence). This CDR3 is 13 amino acids long. V was pared by 5 bases and J by 5 bases, with 11 bases between. This TCR came from a man between 18 and 29 years old with type 1 diabetes. Source material: stem cell memory CD4+ T cells from blood. The rearrangement links TRBV13 to TRBJ2-3; TRBD2 is a possible D gene (6 bases). This CDR3 reads CASSLRTIDTQYF. The CDR3 bases are TGTGCCAGCAGCCTCAGGACTATAGATACGCAGTATTTT. Drawing the rest from reference TRBV13 and TRBJ2-3, the complete variable domain is AAGVIQSPRHLIKEKRETATLKCYPIPRHDTVYWYQQGPGQDPQFLISFYEKMQSDKGSIPDRFSAQQFSDYHSELNMSSLELGDSALYFCASSLRTIDTQYFGPGTRLTVL.